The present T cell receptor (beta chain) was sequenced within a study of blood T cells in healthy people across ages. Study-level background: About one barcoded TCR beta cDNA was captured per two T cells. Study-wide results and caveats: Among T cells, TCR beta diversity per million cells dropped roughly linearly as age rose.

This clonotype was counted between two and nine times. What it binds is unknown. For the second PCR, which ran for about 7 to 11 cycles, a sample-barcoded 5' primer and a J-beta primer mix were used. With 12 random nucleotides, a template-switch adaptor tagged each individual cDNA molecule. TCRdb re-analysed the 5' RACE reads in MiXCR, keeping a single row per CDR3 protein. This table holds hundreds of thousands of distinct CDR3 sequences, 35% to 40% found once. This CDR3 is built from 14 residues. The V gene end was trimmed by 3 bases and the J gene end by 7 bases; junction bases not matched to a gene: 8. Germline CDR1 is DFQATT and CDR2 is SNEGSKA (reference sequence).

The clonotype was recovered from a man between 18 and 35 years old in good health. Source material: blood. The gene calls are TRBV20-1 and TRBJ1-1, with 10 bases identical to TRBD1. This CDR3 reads CSASSRQGAVEAFF. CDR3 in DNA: TGCAGTGCTAGTTCGCGACAGGGGGCGGTTGAAGCTTTCTTT.